A single sample gave rise to the 20 T cell receptor beta chains below, sequenced in a study of Graves' ophthalmopathy and Graves' hyperthyroidism. Transcripts of RNA were the source for amplifying TCR beta CDR3 regions. First-round RT-PCR employed HTBI primers, with a second-round multiplex PCR after it. From the multiplex PCR reads, TCRdb called clonotypes with MiXCR, one entry per CDR3 protein. The data hold about 230,000 distinct CDR3 sequences, with 40% to 50% observed a single time. The specimen was peripheral blood. The source is an adult man with Graves' ophthalmopathy.

This clonotype has at least ten counts. V and J are TRBV20-1 and TRBJ1-5; D is unclear. Germline V CDR1 and CDR2: DFQATT, SNEGSKA (reference sequence). V was pared by 3 bases and J by 6 bases, with 12 bases between. The length of the CDR3 is 13 residues. CDR3: CSARGPEAQPQHF. Written as DNA, the CDR3 is TGCAGTGCTAGGGGCCCAGAGGCTCAGCCCCAGCATTTT.

A note on this clonotype: Given a much more abundant clone one base away, this may be a read error. This chain connects TRBV7-2 to TRBJ2-5; 7 nucleotides match TRBD2. Germline V gives CDR1 SGHTA, CDR2 FQGNSA. Unmatched junction bases numbered 7, after V lost 5 bases and J lost 4 bases. This CDR3 comprises 14 residues. For the CDR3, the DNA is TGTGCCAGCAGCCTAAGCGGGACGTCAGAGACCCAGTACTTC. Translated, it gives CASSLSGTSETQYF. Supplemented by reference TRBV7-2 and TRBJ2-5, the full variable domain reads GAGVSQSPSNKVTEKGKDVELRCDPISGHTALYWYRQSLGQGLEFLIYFQGNSAPDKSGLPSDRFSAERTGGSVSTLTIQRTQQEDSAVYLCASSLSGTSETQYFGPGTRLLVL.

The genes are TRBV9 and TRBJ1-5; D possibly corresponds to TRBD1 (5 bases). The germline CDR1 and CDR2 sequences are SGDLS and YYNGEE. The V end was cut by 0 bases, the J end by 4 bases, with 11 bases between. CDR3 length: 15 residues. CDR3 nucleotide sequence: TGTGCCAGCAGCGTAGATGTGGGGCCAAATCAGCCCCAGCATTTT. It is translated as CASSVDVGPNQPQHF.

The chain couples TRBV19 to TRBJ1-2; D not certain. Trimming stripped 6 bases from V and 2 bases from J, with 16 bases between. The length of the CDR3 is 15 residues. Germline assignment: CDR1 LNHDA and CDR2 SQIVND (reference sequence). CDR3 sequence (DNA): TGTGCCAGTAGCCCAGACAACTCGGGGAACTATGGCTACACCTTC. As protein: CASSPDNSGNYGYTF.

V and J are TRBV7-9 and TRBJ1-2, with a weak D call TRBD1 (6 bases). V gave up 1 base and J gave up 6 bases, with 24 bases separating them. This CDR3 region has 18 residues. CDR1 and CDR2 from the germline V gene are SEHNR and FQNEAQ (reference sequence). The CDR3 coding sequence is TGTGCCAGCAGCTTAGTTTTGTCGTACTTCGCAGGGGATGATGGCTACACCTTC. It codes for CASSLVLSYFAGDDGYTF.

J is TRBJ2-7 and V is TRBV10-3, with unresolved D. Matching the DNA end better, TRBJ2-1 makes the J call doubtful. CDR1 is ENHRY and CDR2 is SYGVKD in the germline V gene. The CDR3 has 13 amino acids. CDR3 loop: CAISEDLWDEQFF. DNA of the CDR3: TGTGCCATCAGCGAAGACCTTTGGGATGAGCAGTTCTTC.

The table lists this clonotype with a few counts. The chain is built from TRBV2 and TRBJ1-4; no definite D call. The CDR3 is 12 amino acids. V dropped 6 bases and J dropped 4 bases, with 6 bases sitting between them. Germline CDR1 is SNHLY and CDR2 is FYNNEI. CDR3 region: CASRQINEKLFF. CDR3 bases: TGTGCCAGCAGACAGATTAATGAAAAACTGTTTTTT.

Details on this clonotype: This may be a read error: a much more frequent sequence differs by one nucleotide. V is TRBV25-1 and J is TRBJ1-4, with D unclear. Germline-derived CDR1 and CDR2 are MGHDK and SYGVNS. The CDR3 sequence is 15 residues long. The CDR3: CASSGTRSGNEELFF. In DNA form, the CDR3 reads TGTGCCAGCAGTGGCACCCGCAGTGGTAATGAAGAACTGTTTTTT.

As regards this clonotype: Sequence at one end of the junction differs from germline and may be a read error. This chain joins TRBV2 and TRBJ2-7; tentative D call: TRBD2 (5 bases). Germline lookup yields CDR1 SNHLY and CDR2 FYNNEI. This CDR3 region has 12 residues. The CDR3 DNA reads as TGTGCCAGCAGTCGACTTGAGGGCGAGCGGTACTTC. It codes for CASSRLEGERYF. The whole variable domain, filled in from reference TRBV2 and TRBJ2-7, reads EPEVTQTPSHQVTQMGQEVILRCVPISNHLYFYWYRQILGQKVEFLVSFYNNEISEKSEIFDDQFSVERPDGSNFTLKIRSTKLEDSAMYFCASSRLEGERYFGPGTRLTVT.

The chain carries TRBV18 and TRBJ2-5; 8 bases match TRBD2. CDR3 length: 15 amino acids. Per the germline V gene, CDR1 is KGHSH and CDR2 is LQKENI. Germline trimming cut 0 bases from V and 5 bases from J; bases unmatched to any gene: 5. The CDR3 bases are TGTGCCAGCTCACCACCGATAGCGGGATATGAGACCCAGTACTTC. It encodes CASSPPIAGYETQYF.

This clonotype has more than one count but fewer than ten. V usage is TRBV7-6 and J usage is TRBJ2-2; TRBD1 matches 9 bases. Per germline, CDR1 SGHVS and CDR2 FNYEAQ. J lost 5 bases, V lost 3 bases, and 4 bases had no gene match. This CDR3 spans 15 amino acids. CDR3 sequence: CASSLQTGGTGELFF. As DNA, the CDR3 is TGTGCCAGCAGCTTGCAGACAGGGGGAACCGGGGAGCTGTTTTTT.

The chain is built from TRBV7-3 and TRBJ2-2; 8 nucleotides agree with TRBD1. The junction had 8 bases not matched to a gene; V was cut back by 5 bases and J by 6 bases. The CDR3 runs 15 residues. Germline V lookup: CDR1 SGHTA, CDR2 FQGTGA. As DNA, the CDR3 is TGTGCCAGCAGCCCCCGGACAGGGAGGTCCGGGGAGCTGTTTTTT. Translated: CASSPRTGRSGELFF.

This clonotype came up many times. V usage is TRBV7-9 and J usage is TRBJ2-7; tentative D call: TRBD1 (6 bases). V shed 5 bases and J shed 2 bases, with 16 bases lying between them. CDR1 and CDR2 from the germline V gene are SEHNR and FQNEAQ (reference sequence). CDR3 length: 15 amino acids. CDR3 sequence reads: CASSPRGTTTYEQYF. CDR3 DNA: TGTGCCAGCAGCCCACGAGGGACAACCACCTACGAGCAGTACTTC.

This clonotype appeared once. The rearrangement links TRBV9 to TRBJ2-2; D may be TRBD1 (5 bases). The CDR3 is 14 residues long. Germline CDR1 SGDLS, CDR2 YYNGEE. The V end lost 3 bases, the J end lost 5 bases, and 11 bases lay between the germline ends. The CDR3 sequence is CASSGGRETGELFF. The CDR3 bases are TGTGCCAGCAGCGGGGGCAGGGAAACCGGGGAGCTGTTTTTT.

The chain joins TRBV10-2 to TRBJ1-5; TRBD1 agrees at 9 bases. V lost 6 bases, J lost 2 bases, and 5 bases stayed unmatched. Germline V gene data show CDR1 as WSHSY and CDR2 as SAAADI. The CDR3 contains 15 residues. The CDR3 is CASRDRGSGNQPQHF. The CDR3 DNA sequence: TGCGCCAGCAGGGACAGGGGAAGCGGCAATCAGCCCCAGCATTTT.

This clonotype has only a few counts. V gene TRBV29-1 combines with J gene TRBJ2-2; weak D call: TRBD1 (7 bases). From germline, CDR1 is SQVTM and CDR2 ANQGSEA. Trimming shortened V by 3 bases and J by 5 bases, and 10 bases separated the two germline ends. The CDR3 sequence is 13 residues long. Here the CDR3 reads CSVDRGVTGELFF. The CDR3 DNA follows: TGCAGCGTTGACAGGGGGGTTACCGGGGAGCTGTTTTTT.

In regard to this clonotype: The junction departs from germline at one end; a sequencing error may be responsible. The chain recombines TRBV10-3 with TRBJ2-7; D gene unclear. Germline lookup yields CDR1 ENHRY and CDR2 SYGVKD. The CDR3 is 13 amino acids. In DNA form, the CDR3 reads TGTGCCAGCAGTGAACGTGCATCCTACGAGCAGTACTTC. This gives the protein CASSERASYEQYF.

This chain connects TRBV12-3 or TRBV12-4 to TRBJ2-5, with 9 positions matching TRBD1. V dropped 6 bases and J dropped 1; count of bases not matched to a gene: 9. CDR3 length: 16 amino acids. CDR3 bases: TGTGCCAGCAGCCCCGGGGACAGGGCCTCCCAAGAGACCCAGTACTTC. Translated: CASSPGDRASQETQYF.

This clonotype appeared a few times. The V and J genes are TRBV10-1 and TRBJ2-2, with D perhaps matching TRBD1 (6 bases). The CDR3 contains 14 residues. CDR1 is WNHNN and CDR2 is SYGVQD in the germline V gene (reference sequence). The V end lost 4 bases, the J end lost 7 bases, and 13 bases lay between the germline ends. The CDR3 coding sequence is TGCGCCAGCAGTGCTAACAGGGTTGGCGGGGAGCTGTTTTTT. This encodes CASSANRVGGELFF.

With respect to this clonotype: A read error is possible here, since a much larger clone lies one base away. The chain recombines TRBV7-3 with TRBJ1-6, with D unclear. Germline V gene data show CDR1 as SGHTA and CDR2 as FQGTGA. This CDR3 has 13 amino acids. CDR3 in amino acids: CVSSLELGSPLHF. CDR3 nucleotide sequence: TGTGTCAGCAGCTTAGAGTTGGGGTCACCCCTCCACTTT.